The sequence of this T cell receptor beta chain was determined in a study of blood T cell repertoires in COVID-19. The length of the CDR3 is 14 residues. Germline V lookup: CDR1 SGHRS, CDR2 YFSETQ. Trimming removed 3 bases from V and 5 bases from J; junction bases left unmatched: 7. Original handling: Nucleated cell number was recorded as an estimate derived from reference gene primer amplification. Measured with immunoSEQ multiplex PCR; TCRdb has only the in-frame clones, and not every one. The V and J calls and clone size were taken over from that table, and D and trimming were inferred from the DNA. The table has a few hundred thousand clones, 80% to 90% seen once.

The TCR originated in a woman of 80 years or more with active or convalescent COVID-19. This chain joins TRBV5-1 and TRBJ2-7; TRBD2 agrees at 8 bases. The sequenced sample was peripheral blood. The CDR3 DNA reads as TGCGCCAGCAGCTCGGGGCGGGGGGACCACGAGCAGTACTTC. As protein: CASSSGRGDHEQYF.